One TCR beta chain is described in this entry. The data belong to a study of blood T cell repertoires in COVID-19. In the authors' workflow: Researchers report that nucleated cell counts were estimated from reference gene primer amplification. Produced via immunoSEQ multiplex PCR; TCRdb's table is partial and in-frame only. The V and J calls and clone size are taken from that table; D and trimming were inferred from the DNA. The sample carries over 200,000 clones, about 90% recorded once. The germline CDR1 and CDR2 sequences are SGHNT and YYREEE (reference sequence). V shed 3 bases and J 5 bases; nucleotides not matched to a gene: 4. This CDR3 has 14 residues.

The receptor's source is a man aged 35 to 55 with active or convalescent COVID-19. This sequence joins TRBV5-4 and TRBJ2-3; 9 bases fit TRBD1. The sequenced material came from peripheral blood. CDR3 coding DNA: TGTGCCAGCAGCTCCCCGGACAGGGGAGATACGCAGTATTTT. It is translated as CASSSPDRGDTQYF.